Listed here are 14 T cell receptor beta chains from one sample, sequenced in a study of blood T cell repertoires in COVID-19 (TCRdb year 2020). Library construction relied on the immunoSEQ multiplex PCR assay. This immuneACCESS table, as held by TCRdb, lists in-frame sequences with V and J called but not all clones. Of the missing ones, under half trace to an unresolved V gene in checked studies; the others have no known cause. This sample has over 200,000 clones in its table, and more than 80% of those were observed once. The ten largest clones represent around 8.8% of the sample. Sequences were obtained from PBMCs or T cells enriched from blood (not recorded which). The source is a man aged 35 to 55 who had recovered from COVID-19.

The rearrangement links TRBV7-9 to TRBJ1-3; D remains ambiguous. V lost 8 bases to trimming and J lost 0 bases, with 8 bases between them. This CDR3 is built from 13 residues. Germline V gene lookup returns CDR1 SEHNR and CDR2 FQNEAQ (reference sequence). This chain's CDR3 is CASREISGNTIYF. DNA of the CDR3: TGTGCCAGCCGGGAGATCTCTGGAAACACCATATATTTT.

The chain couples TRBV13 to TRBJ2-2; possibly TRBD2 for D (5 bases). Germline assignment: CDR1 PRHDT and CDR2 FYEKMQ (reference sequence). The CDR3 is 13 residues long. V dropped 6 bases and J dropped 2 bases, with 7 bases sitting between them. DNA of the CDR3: TGTGCCAGCAGGCGGGTTAACACCGGGGAGCTGTTTTTT. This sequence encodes CASRRVNTGELFF.

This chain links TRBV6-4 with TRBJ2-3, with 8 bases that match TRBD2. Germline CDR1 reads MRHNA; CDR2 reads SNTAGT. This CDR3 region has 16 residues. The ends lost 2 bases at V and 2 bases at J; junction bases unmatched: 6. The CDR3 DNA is TGTGCCAGCAGTGACACCGGGGGGGGCATCACAGATACGCAGTATTTT. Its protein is CASSDTGGGITDTQYF.

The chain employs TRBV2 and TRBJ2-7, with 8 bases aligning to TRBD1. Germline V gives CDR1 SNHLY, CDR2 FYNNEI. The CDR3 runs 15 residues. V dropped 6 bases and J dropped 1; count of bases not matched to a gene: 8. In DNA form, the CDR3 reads TGTGCCAGCAGGTACCGACAGGGGCAATCCTACGAGCAGTACTTC. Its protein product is CASRYRQGQSYEQYF.

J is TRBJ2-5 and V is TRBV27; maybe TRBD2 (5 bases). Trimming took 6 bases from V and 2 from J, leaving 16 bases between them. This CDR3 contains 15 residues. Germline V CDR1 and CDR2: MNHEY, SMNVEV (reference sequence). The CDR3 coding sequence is TGTGCCAGCAGATTACTAACTAGTGTACAAGAGACCCAGTACTTC. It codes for CASRLLTSVQETQYF.

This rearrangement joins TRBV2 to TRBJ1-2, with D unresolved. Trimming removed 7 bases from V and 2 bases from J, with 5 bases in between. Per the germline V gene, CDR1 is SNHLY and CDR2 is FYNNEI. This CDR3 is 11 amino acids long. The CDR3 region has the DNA TGTGCCAGCACTCAGAACTATGGCTACACCTTC. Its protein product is CASTQNYGYTF.

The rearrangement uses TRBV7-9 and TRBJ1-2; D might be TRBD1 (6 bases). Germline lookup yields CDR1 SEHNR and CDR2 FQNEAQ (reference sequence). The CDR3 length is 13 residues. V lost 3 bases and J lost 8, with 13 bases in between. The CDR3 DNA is TGTGCCAGCAGCTTCGTCGACAGGACAGGCTACACCTTC. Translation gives CASSFVDRTGYTF.

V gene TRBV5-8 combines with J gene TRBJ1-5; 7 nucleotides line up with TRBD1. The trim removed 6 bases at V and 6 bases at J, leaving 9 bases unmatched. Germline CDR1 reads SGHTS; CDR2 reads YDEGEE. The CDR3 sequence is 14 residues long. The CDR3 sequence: CASNRQGISQPQHF. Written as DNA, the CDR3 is TGTGCCAGCAACCGACAGGGTATATCTCAGCCCCAGCATTTT.

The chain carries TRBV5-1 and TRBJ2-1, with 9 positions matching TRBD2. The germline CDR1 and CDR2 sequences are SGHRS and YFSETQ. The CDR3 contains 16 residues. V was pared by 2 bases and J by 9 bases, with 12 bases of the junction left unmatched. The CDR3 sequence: CASSFKASGAISEQFF. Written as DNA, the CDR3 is TGCGCCAGCAGCTTCAAGGCTAGCGGGGCTATCAGTGAGCAGTTCTTC. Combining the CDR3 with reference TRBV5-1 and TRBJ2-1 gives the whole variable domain KAGVTQTPRYLIKTRGQQVTLSCSPISGHRSVSWYQQTPGQGLQFLFEYFSETQRNKGNFPGRFSGRQFSNSRSEMNVSTLELGDSALYLCASSFKASGAISEQFFGPGTRLTVL.

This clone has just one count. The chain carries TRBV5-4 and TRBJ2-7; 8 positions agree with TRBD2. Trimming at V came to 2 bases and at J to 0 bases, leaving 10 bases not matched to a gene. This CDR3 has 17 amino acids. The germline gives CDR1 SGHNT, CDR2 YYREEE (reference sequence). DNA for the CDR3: TGTGCCAGCAGCTTTGGCCGGGGGGGCGAAAGCTCCTACGAGCAGTACTTC. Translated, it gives CASSFGRGGESSYEQYF.

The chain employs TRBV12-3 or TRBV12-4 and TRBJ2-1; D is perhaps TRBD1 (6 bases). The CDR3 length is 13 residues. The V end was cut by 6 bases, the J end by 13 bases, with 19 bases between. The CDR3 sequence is CASSQGRRSIQFF. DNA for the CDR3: TGTGCCAGCAGCCAGGGGCGCAGAAGTATACAGTTCTTC.

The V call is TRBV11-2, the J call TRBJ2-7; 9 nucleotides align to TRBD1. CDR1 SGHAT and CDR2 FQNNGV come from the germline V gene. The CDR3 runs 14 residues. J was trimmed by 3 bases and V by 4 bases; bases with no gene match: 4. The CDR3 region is CASSSQGQGYEQYF. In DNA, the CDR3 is TGTGCCAGCAGCTCCCAGGGACAGGGCTACGAGCAGTACTTC.

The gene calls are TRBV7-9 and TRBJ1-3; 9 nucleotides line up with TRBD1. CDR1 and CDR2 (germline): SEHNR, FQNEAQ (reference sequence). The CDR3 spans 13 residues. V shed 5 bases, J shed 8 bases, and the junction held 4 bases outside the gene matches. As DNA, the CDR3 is TGTGCCAGCAGCATGAACAGGGGGCACACCATATATTTT. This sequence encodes CASSMNRGHTIYF.

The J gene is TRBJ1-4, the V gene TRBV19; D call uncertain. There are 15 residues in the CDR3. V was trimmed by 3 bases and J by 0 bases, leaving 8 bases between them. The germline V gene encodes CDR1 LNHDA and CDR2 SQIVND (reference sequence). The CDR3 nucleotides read TGTGCCAGTAGTATCGGCAGCGCAACTAATGAAAAACTGTTTTTT. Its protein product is CASSIGSATNEKLFF.